This is a list of T cell receptor beta chains from one sample in a study of monozygotic twins with inflammatory bowel disease. TCRdb reprocessed the 5' RACE reads; each CDR3 protein has one entry and no DNA is given. Its clone listing holds about 210,000 distinct CDR3 sequences. Sequencing used blood. All receptors come from a human donor with ulcerative colitis or Crohn's disease, or a healthy co-twin of an affected twin (not recorded which). Both conserved end residues are part of each CDR3.

j_call,v_call,cdr3_aa
TRBJ2-3,TRBV12-3/TRBV12-4,CASSFVGRFGDTQYF
TRBJ2-2,TRBV12-3/TRBV12-4,CASSPLNPGGSTGELFF
TRBJ2-7,TRBV29-1,CSVFSRPYEQYF
TRBJ2-3,TRBV5-1,CASASRAGTTDTQYF
TRBJ1-4,TRBV9,CASSVERGAGEKLFF
TRBJ2-7,TRBV19,CASSIDRMFEQYF
TRBJ2-3,TRBV12-3/TRBV12-4,CASTQSSGGAADTQYF
TRBJ2-1,TRBV6-1,CASNPRWVDDEQFF
TRBJ2-1,TRBV28,CASSLDLKQLF
TRBJ1-6,TRBV6-1,CASSEQGNSPLHF
TRBJ1-1,TRBV5-1,CASSLRGQGMTEAFF
TRBJ1-1,TRBV20-1,CSARMGLTEAFF
TRBJ2-3,TRBV28,CASSLMLLAGGTPDTQYF
TRBJ1-5,TRBV19,CASSIWSRGAQPQHF
TRBJ1-5,TRBV5-1,CASSPGGTSNQPQHF
TRBJ1-1,TRBV20-1,CSARGLGGTEAFF
TRBJ1-1,TRBV14,CASSHLGQGNTEAFF
TRBJ2-7,TRBV5-1,CASSGRGQNYEQYF
TRBJ2-7,TRBV7-9,CASSPISAGDFYEQYF
TRBJ1-3,TRBV20-1,CSADSVASGNTIYF
TRBJ2-1,TRBV14,CASSPSERSSYNEQFF
TRBJ2-1,TRBV20-1,CSARLAPSEFF
TRBJ1-1,TRBV2,CASRQQTMNTEAFF
TRBJ1-2,TRBV24-1,CATSDLTGNYGYTF
TRBJ1-2,TRBV7-6,CASSLFDGYGYTF
TRBJ1-1,TRBV21-1,CASSKGRENTEAFF
TRBJ2-1,TRBV12-3/TRBV12-4,CASSPGLNNEQFF
TRBJ2-5,TRBV4-1,CASSQKLVGQGQETQYF
TRBJ2-3,TRBV3-1,CASSPHVAGGNLDTQYF
TRBJ2-5,TRBV5-1,CASSLAGNRETQYF
TRBJ2-3,TRBV12-5,CASGFRIDDSLSLDTQYF
TRBJ1-2,TRBV20-1,CSARPRGGAGGYTF
TRBJ2-5,TRBV20-1,CSASKGAKETQYF
TRBJ2-3,TRBV7-9,CASSPATVGDTQYF
TRBJ2-2,TRBV20-1,CSAVNSANTGELFF
TRBJ2-2,TRBV24-1,CATRGTGNTGELFF
TRBJ1-1,TRBV7-3,CASSPGTGNDWAFF
TRBJ1-4,TRBV5-1,CASRVSLGNEKLFF
TRBJ1-4,TRBV9,CASSASPGAGKEKLFF
TRBJ1-2,TRBV5-1,CASSSDSPRYGYTF
TRBJ2-3,TRBV6-6,CASSPPGPDTQYF